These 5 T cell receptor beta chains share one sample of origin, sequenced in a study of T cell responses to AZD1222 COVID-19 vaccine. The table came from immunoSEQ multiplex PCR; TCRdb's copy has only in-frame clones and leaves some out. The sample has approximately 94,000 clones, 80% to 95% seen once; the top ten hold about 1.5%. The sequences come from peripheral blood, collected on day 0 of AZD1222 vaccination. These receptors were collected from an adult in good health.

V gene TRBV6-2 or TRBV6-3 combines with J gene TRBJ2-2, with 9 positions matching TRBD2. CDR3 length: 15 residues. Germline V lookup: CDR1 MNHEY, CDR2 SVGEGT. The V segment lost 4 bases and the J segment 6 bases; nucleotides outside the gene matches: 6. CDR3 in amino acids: CASSLRASGAGELFF. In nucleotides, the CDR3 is TGTGCCAGCAGTTTAAGGGCTAGCGGGGCCGGGGAGCTGTTTTTT.

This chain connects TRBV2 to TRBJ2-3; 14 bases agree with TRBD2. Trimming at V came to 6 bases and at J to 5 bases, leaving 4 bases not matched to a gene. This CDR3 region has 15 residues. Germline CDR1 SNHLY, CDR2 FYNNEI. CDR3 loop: CASRGLAGVLDTQYF. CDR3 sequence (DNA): TGTGCCAGCAGGGGACTAGCGGGAGTTCTAGATACGCAGTATTTT. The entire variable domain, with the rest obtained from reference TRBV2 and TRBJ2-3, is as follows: EPEVTQTPSHQVTQMGQEVILRCVPISNHLYFYWYRQILGQKVEFLVSFYNNEISEKSEIFDDQFSVERPDGSNFTLKIRSTKLEDSAMYFCASRGLAGVLDTQYFGPGTRLTVL.

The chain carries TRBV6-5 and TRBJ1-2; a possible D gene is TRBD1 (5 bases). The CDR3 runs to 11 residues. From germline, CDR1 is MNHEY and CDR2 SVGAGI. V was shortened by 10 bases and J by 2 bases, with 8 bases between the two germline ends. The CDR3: CATRQNYGYTF. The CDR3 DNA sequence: TGTGCCACCCGACAGAACTATGGCTACACCTTC.

CDR3 DNA sequence: TGTGCCGCTTCGAACAGGGGGCGTAGCAATCAGCCCCAGCATTTT. It specifies CAASNRGRSNQPQHF. The chain recombines TRBV15 with TRBJ1-5, with TRBD1 matching over 9 bases. There are 15 residues in the CDR3. The ends lost 11 bases at V and 0 bases at J; junction bases unmatched: 8. The germline V gene has CDR1 LNHNV and CDR2 YYDKDF (reference sequence).

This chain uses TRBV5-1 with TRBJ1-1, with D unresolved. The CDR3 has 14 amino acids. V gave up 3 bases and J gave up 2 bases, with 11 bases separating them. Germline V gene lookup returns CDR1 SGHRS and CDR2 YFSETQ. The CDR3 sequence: CASSWAAGNTEAFF. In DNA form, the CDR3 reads TGCGCCAGCAGCTGGGCGGCCGGAAACACTGAAGCTTTCTTT.